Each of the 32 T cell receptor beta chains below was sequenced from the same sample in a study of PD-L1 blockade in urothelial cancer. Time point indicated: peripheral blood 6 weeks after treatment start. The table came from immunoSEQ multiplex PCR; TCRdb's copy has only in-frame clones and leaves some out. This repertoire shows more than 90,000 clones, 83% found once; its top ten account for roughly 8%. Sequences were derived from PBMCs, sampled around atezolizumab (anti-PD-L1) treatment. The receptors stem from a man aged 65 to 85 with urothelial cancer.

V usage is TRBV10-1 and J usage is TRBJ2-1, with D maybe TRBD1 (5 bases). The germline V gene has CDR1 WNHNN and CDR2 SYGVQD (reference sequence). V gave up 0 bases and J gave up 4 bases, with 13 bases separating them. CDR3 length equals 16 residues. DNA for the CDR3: TGCGCCAGCAGTGAGTCGATTGGACATGATTACAATGAGCAGTTCTTC. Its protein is CASSESIGHDYNEQFF.

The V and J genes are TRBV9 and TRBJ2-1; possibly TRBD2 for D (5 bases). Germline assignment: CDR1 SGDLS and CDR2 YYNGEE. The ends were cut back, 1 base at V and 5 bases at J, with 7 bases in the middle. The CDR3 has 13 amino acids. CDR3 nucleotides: TGTGCCAGCAGCGTATCACTAGACAATGAGCAGTTCTTC. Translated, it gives CASSVSLDNEQFF. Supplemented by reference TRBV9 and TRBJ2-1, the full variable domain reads DSGVTQTPKHLITATGQRVTLRCSPRSGDLSVYWYQQSLDQGLQFLIQYYNGEERAKGNILERFSAQQFPDLHSELNLSSLELGDSALYFCASSVSLDNEQFFGPGTRLTVL.

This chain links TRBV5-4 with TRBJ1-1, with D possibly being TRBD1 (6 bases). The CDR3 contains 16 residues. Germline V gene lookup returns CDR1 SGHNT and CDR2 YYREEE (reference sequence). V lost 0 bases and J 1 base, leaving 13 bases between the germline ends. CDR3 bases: TGTGCCAGCAGCTTGGATCCCGGGACATCGAACACTGAAGCTTTCTTT. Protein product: CASSLDPGTSNTEAFF.

This CDR3 reads CASSHEQSKAFF. CDR3 coding DNA: TGTGCCAGCAGCCATGAACAGTCTAAAGCTTTCTTT. This rearrangement joins TRBV4-2 to TRBJ1-1; D remains unclear. V gave up 3 bases and J gave up 9 bases, with 11 bases separating them. This CDR3 has 12 amino acids. Germline values: CDR1 LGHNA, CDR2 YNFKEQ.

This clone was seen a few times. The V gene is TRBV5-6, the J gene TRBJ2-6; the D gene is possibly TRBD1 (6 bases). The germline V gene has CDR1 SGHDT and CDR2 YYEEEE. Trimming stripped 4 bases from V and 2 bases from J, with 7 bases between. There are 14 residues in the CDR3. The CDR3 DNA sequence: TGTGCCAGCAGCGCAGGGGCTGGGGCCAACGTCCTGACTTTC. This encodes CASSAGAGANVLTF.

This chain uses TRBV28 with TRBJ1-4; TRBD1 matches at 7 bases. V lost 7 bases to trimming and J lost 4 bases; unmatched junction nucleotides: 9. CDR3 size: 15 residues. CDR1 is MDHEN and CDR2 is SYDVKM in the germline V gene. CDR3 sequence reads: CASTVSTGNNEKLFF. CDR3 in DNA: TGTGCCAGCACCGTATCGACAGGGAATAATGAAAAACTGTTTTTT.

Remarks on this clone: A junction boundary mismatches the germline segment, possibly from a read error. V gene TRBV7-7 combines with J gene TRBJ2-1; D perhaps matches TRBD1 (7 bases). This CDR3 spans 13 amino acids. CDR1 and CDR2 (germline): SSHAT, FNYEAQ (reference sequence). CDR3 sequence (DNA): TGTGCTAGCAGCTTTGGGCAGGGGGGTGAGCAGTTCTTC. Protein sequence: CASSFGQGGEQFF.

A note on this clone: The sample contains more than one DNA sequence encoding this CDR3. The CDR3 DNA reads as TGCGCCAGCAGTGCCGGGACAGGGCTTCAAGAGACCCAGTACTTC. This encodes CASSAGTGLQETQYF. The rearrangement joins TRBV5-1 to TRBJ2-5; 9 bases agree with TRBD1. This CDR3 spans 15 amino acids. V shed 5 bases and J 2 bases; nucleotides not matched to a gene: 7. Germline CDR1 and CDR2: SGHRS and YFSETQ.

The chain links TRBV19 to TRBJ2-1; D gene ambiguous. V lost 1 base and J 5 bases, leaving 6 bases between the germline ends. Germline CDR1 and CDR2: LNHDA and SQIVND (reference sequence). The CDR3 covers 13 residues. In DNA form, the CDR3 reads TGTGCCAGTAGTATAGCACAAAACAATGAGCAGTTCTTC. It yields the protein CASSIAQNNEQFF.

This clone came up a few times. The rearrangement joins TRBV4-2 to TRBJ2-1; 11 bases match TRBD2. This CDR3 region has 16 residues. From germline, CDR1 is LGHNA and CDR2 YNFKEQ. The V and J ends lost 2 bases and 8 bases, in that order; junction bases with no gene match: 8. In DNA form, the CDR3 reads TGTGCCAGCAGCCAATCCCTAGCGGGGGGTTGGGATGAGCAGTTCTTC. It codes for CASSQSLAGGWDEQFF.

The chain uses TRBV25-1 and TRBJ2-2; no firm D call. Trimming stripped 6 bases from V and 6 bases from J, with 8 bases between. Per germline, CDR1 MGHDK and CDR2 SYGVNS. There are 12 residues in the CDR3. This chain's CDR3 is CASSRLAGELFF. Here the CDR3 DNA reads TGTGCCAGCAGCAGACTTGCCGGGGAGCTGTTTTTT.

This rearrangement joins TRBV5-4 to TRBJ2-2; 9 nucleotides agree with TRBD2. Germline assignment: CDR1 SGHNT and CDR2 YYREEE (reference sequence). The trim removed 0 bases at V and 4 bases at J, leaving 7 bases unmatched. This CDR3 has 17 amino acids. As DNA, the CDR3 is TGTGCCAGCAGCTTGGATGGCGGGAGGGCGGGCACCGGGGAGCTGTTTTTT. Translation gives CASSLDGGRAGTGELFF.

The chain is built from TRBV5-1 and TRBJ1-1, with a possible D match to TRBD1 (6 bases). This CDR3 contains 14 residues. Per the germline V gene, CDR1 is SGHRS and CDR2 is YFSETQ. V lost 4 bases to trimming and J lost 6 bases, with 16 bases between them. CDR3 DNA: TGCGCCAGCAGCCCCCGGACAGACGGCGCTGAAGCTTTCTTT. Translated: CASSPRTDGAEAFF.

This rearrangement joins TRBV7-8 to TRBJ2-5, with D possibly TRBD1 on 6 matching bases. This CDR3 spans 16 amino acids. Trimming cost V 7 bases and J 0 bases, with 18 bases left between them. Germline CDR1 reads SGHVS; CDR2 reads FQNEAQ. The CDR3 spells CASTPSPRTDQETQYF. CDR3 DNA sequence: TGTGCCAGCACTCCCTCTCCCCGGACAGACCAAGAGACCCAGTACTTC.

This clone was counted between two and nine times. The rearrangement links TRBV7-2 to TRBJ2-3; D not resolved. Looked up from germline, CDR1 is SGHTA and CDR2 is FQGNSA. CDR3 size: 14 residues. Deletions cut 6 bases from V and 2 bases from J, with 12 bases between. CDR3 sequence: CASSLQADTDTQYF. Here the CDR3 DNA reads TGTGCCAGCAGTCTTCAGGCAGACACAGATACGCAGTATTTT.

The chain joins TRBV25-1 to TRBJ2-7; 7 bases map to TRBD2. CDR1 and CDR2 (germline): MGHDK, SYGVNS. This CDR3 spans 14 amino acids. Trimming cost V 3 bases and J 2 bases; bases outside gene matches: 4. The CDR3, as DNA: TGTGCCAGCAGTGATAGCGGGTTAACCTACGAGCAGTACTTC. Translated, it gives CASSDSGLTYEQYF.

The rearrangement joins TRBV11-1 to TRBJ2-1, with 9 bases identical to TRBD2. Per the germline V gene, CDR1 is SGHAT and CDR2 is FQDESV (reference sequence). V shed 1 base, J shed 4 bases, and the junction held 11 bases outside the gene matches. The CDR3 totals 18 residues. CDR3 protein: CASSLGAGGYQKYNEQFF. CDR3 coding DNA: TGTGCCAGCAGCTTAGGAGCGGGGGGCTACCAAAAGTACAATGAGCAGTTCTTC.

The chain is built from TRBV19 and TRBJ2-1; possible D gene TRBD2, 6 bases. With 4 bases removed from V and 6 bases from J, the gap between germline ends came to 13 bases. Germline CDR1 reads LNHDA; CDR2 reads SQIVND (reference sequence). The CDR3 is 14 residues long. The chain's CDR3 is CASSTIGGLNEQFF. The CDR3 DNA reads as TGTGCCAGTAGTACAATTGGAGGGCTCAATGAGCAGTTCTTC.

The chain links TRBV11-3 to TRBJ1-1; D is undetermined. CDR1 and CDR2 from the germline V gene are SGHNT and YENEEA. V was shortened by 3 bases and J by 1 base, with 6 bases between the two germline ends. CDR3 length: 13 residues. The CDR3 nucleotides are TGTGCCAGCAGCTTGGGCAGGAACACTGAAGCTTTCTTT. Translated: CASSLGRNTEAFF.

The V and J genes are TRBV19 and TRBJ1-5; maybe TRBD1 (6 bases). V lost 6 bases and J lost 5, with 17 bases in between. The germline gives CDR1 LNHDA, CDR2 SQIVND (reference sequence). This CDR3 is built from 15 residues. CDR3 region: CASRPQGLGDQPQHF. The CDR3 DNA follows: TGTGCCAGTAGGCCCCAGGGGTTGGGGGATCAGCCCCAGCATTTT.

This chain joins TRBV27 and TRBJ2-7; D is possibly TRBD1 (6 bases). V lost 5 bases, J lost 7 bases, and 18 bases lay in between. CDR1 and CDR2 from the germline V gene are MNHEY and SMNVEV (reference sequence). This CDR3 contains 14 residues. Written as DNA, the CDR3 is TGTGCCAGCAGTACGACACTGGGGGCTGGGGAGCAGTACTTC. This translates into CASSTTLGAGEQYF.

DNA of the CDR3: TGTGCCTGGAGTCCCCAGGGGTATGGCTACACCTTC. Translating it yields CAWSPQGYGYTF. The V gene is TRBV30, the J gene TRBJ1-2, with D possibly matching TRBD1 (6 bases). Trimming took off 2 bases at V and 5 bases at J, with 9 bases between the two ends. Germline CDR1 reads GTSNPN; CDR2 reads SVGIG (reference sequence). This CDR3 has 12 amino acids.

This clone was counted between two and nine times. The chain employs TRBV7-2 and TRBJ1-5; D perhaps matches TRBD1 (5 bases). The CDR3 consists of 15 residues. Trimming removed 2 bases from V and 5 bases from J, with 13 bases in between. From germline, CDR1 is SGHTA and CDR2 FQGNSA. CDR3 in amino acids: CASSLLGGVDQPQHF. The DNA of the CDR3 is TGTGCCAGCAGCTTATTGGGAGGGGTGGATCAGCCCCAGCATTTT.

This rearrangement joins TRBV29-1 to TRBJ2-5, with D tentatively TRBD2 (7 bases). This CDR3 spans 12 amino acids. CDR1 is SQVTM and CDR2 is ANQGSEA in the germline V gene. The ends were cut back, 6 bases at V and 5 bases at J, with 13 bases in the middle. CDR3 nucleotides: TGCAGCGTGGGGGGGGCGGGTGAGACCCAGTACTTC. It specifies CSVGGAGETQYF.

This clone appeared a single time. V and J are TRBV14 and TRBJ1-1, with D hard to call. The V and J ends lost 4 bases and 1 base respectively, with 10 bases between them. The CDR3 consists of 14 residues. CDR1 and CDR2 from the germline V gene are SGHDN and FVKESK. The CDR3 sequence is CASSRGLWNTEAFF. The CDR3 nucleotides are TGTGCCAGCAGCCGCGGACTGTGGAACACTGAAGCTTTCTTT.

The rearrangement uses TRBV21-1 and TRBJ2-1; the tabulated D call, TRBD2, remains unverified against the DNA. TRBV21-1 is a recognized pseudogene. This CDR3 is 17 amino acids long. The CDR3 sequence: CASSKVLVALAGNEQFF. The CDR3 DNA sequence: TGTGCCAGCAGCAAAGTTTTGGTCGCGCTAGCGGGAAATGAGCAGTTCTTC.

In nucleotides, the CDR3 is TGTGCCAGCAGTCAAAAGGAACTAGCTTACAGGTACTTC. Its protein product is CASSQKELAYRYF. The chain is built from TRBV6-1 and TRBJ2-7; D is perhaps TRBD2 (6 bases). V was trimmed by 5 bases and J by 12 bases, leaving 20 bases between them. The CDR3 consists of 13 residues. Germline CDR1 and CDR2: MNHNS and SASEGT.

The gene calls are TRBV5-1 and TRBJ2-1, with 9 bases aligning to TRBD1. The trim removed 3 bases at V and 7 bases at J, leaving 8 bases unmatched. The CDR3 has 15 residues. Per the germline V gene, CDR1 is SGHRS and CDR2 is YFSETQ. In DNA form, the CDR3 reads TGCGCCAGCAGCTCATACAGGGGGCCGGGGAATGAGCAGTTCTTC. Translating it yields CASSSYRGPGNEQFF.

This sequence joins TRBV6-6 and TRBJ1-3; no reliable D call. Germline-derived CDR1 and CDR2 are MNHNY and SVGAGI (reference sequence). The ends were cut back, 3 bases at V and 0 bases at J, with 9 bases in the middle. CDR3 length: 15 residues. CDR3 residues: CASSYNPGSGNTIYF. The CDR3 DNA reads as TGTGCCAGCAGTTATAACCCCGGCTCTGGAAACACCATATATTTT.

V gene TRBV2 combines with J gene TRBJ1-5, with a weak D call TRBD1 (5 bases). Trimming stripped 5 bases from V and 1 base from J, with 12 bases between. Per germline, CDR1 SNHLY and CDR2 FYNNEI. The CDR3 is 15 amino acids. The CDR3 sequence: CASSWTTESNQPQHF. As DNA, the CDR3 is TGTGCCAGCAGTTGGACGACAGAGAGCAATCAGCCCCAGCATTTT.

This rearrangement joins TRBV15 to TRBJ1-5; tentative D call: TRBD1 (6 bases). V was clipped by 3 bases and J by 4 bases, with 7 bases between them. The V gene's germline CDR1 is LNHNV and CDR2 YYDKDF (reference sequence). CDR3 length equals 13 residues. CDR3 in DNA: TGTGCCACCAGCAGGGACAGAAATCAGCCCCAGCATTTT. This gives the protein CATSRDRNQPQHF.

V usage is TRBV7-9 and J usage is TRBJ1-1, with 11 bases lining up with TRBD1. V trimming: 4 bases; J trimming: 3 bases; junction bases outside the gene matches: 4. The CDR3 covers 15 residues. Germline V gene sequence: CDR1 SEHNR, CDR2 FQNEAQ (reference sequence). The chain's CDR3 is CASSSRTGGYTEAFF. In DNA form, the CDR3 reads TGTGCCAGCAGCTCCCGGACAGGGGGCTACACTGAAGCTTTCTTT.